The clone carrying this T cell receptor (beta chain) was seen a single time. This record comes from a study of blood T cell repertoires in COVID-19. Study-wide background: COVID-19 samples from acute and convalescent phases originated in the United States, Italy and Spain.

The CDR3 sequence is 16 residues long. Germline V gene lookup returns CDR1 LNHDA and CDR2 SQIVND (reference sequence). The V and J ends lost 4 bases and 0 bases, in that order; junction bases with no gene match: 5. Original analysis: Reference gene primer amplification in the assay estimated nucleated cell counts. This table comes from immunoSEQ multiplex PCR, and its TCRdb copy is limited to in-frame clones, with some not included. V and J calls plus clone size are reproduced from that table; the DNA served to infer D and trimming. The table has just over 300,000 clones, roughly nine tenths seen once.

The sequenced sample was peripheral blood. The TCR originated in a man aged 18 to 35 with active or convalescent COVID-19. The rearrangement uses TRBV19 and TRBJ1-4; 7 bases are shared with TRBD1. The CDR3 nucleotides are TGTGCCAGTAGTAGGGGACAGCAAGCAACTAATGAAAAACTGTTTTTT. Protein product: CASSRGQQATNEKLFF.